Sequencing of this T cell receptor beta chain was carried out in a study of human T cells and chemical hapten exposure. Whole blood, unfractionated, served as the material for total RNA extraction. The CDR3 sequence is 12 residues long. Trimming stripped 6 bases from V and 5 bases from J, with 14 bases between. Germline values: CDR1 SQVTM, CDR2 ANQGSEA. The study's library attached unique molecular identifiers to single cDNA molecules. TCRdb fed the 5' RACE reads into MiXCR, producing one record per CDR3 protein. The sample lists about 110,000 distinct CDR3 sequences; around 20% were seen once. The rearrangement joins TRBV29-1 to TRBJ2-7, with D tentatively TRBD1 or TRBD2 (5 bases each). This clonotype was sampled from a human donor in good health. The CDR3 region has the DNA TGCAGCGTGGGGGACCCGGCCCACGAGCAGTACTTC. Protein product: CSVGDPAHEQYF.